This TCR beta chain was captured by sequencing in a study of beta chain features in type 1 diabetes. Germline loops: CDR1 SNHLY, CDR2 FYNNEI. V shed 4 bases and J shed 7 bases, with 14 bases lying between them. The CDR3 consists of 14 residues. Reverse transcription of all isolated RNA meant that expressed TCRB transcripts were sequenced. Using immunoSEQ multiplex PCR, the repertoire was profiled, and TCRdb retains in-frame clones only, with some absent. The sample lists about 230,000 clones, roughly 9.6% occurring once. J is TRBJ2-1 and V is TRBV2; D gene ambiguous. The sequenced sample was naive CD4+ T cells from blood. The TCR comes from a woman between 18 and 29 years old in good health. The CDR3 coding sequence is TGTGCCAGCAGTGGATTGGCGACAAGAAATGAGCAGTTCTTC. Translation gives CASSGLATRNEQFF.